The TCR beta chain under discussion was sequenced for a study of regulatory T cells in long-lasting Graves disease. Through Arm-PCR of CDR3 regions and iRepertoire HTBI primers, TCR beta libraries were built. As originally analysed: Analysis of the samples identified around 64 TRBV and 14 TRBJ segments. MiXCR, applied by TCRdb to the multiplex PCR reads, yields one record per CDR3 protein. The V and J calls come from TCRdb's annotation, not from the publication. The sample has 400,000 to 500,000 distinct CDR3 sequences, 21% seen once; the top ten hold roughly an eighth. Time point in this sample: persistent/refractory GD, antithyroid drugs over 5 years with positive TRAb. With RNA extracted from PBMCs as input, the TCR library was made. Each patient gave approximately 9.2 milliliters of EDTA-anticoagulated peripheral blood. This clonotype was observed at least ten times. Its antigen remains unidentified.

J gave up 4 bases and V 6 bases, and 10 bases lay outside the gene matches. The CDR3 runs 16 residues. From germline, CDR1 is MDHEN and CDR2 SYDVKM. General observations from the study: TRBV28 was favored in persistent disease, as were TRBJ1-2 and TRBJ2-5. Accuracy might have suffered from few samples.

The receptor was derived from a female donor with Graves disease. The sequences come from peripheral blood mononuclear cells (PBMCs), collected when the disease was refractory, from a patient treated with antithyroid drugs. The chain carries TRBV28 and TRBJ1-1; 11 nucleotides match TRBD1. CDR3 coding DNA: TGTGCCAGCAGGTTAAGTACCGGGACAGGGGGCACTGAAGCTTTCTTT. This sequence encodes CASRLSTGTGGTEAFF. The complete variable domain, with remaining parts taken from reference TRBV28 and TRBJ1-1, reads DVKVTQSSRYLVKRTGEKVFLECVQDMDHENMFWYRQDPGLGLRLIYFSYDVKMKEKGDIPEGYSVSREKKERFSLILESASTNQTSMYLCASRLSTGTGGTEAFFGQGTRLTVV.